The 10 T cell receptor beta chains given below trace back to one sample, sequenced in a study of blood T cells in healthy people across ages (dated by TCRdb to 2015 to 2017). The library was obtained by 5' RACE. The sample was run on an Illumina HiSeq 2500. A second PCR of about 7 to 12 cycles was performed with a sample-barcoded 5' primer and a J-beta primer mix. The public sequencing data were trimmed at Q25 with fastp and processed into clonotypes with MiXCR by TCRdb, which kept only in-frame beta chains. Every distinct CDR3 protein forms one entry, paired with its most common genes and DNA. The sample includes 700,000 to 900,000 distinct CDR3 sequences, with about 55% observed a single time. The ten largest clones take up roughly 40% of the sample. Sequenced material: blood. These receptors all come from a man older than 75 in good health.

The V and J genes are TRBV5-1 and TRBJ2-1; D is undetermined. The CDR3 consists of 11 residues. Trimming removed 4 bases from V and 10 bases from J, with 9 bases in between. The germline V gene has CDR1 SGHRS and CDR2 YFSETQ. The CDR3 DNA is TGCGCCAGCAGCCTGCAGCAGGAGCAGTTCTTC. Its protein product is CASSLQQEQFF.

The rearrangement links TRBV5-4 to TRBJ1-4; no reliable D call. The CDR3 spans 14 residues. Germline V gene sequence: CDR1 SGHNT, CDR2 YYREEE (reference sequence). V lost 0 bases, J lost 0 bases, and 3 bases lay in between. The CDR3 nucleotides read TGTGCCAGCAGCTTGGGAGCAACTAATGAAAAACTGTTTTTT. Encoded protein: CASSLGATNEKLFF.

This clonotype was picked up one time. The rearrangement joins TRBV4-3 to TRBJ1-2, with D tentatively TRBD1 (5 bases). CDR1 and CDR2 (germline): LGHNA, YSLEER. The CDR3 is 14 amino acids. The V end lost 5 bases, the J end lost 6 bases, and 16 bases lay between the germline ends. For the CDR3, the DNA is TGCGCCAGCAGCGCACAGGCTACCAATGATGGCTACACCTTC. Amino acids: CASSAQATNDGYTF.

The genes are TRBV7-2 and TRBJ2-1; tentatively, D is TRBD1 (8 bases). Trimming took off 5 bases at V and 4 bases at J, with 15 bases between the two ends. In germline, CDR1 is SGHTA, CDR2 FQGNSA. The CDR3 is 15 residues long. CDR3 nucleotide sequence: TGTGCCAGCAGCCACAGGGGGGGGCAATACAATGAGCAGTTCTTC. Protein: CASSHRGGQYNEQFF.

The V call is TRBV7-2, the J call TRBJ2-1; 13 nucleotides align to TRBD2. This CDR3 spans 16 amino acids. V lost 5 bases and J lost 5; bases outside the gene matches: 6. Germline V gene data show CDR1 as SGHTA and CDR2 as FQGNSA. The CDR3 DNA reads TGTGCCAGCAGCCCGAGGACTAGCGGGAGAAACAATGAGCAGTTCTTC. The encoded protein is CASSPRTSGRNNEQFF.

The chain employs TRBV5-1 and TRBJ2-3, with TRBD2 matching 12 bases. This CDR3 spans 17 amino acids. The trim removed 0 bases at V and 6 bases at J, leaving 8 bases unmatched. Germline CDR1 reads SGHRS; CDR2 reads YFSETQ. The CDR3: CASSLDQTSGRTDTQYF. In DNA form, the CDR3 reads TGCGCCAGCAGCTTGGACCAGACTAGCGGGAGAACTGATACGCAGTATTTT.

This clonotype has just one count. The chain links TRBV3-1 to TRBJ2-1, with a weak D call TRBD1 (5 bases). Trimming took off 1 base at V and 0 bases at J, with 10 bases between the two ends. Germline V gene data show CDR1 as LGHDT and CDR2 as YNNKEL (reference sequence). This CDR3 contains 16 residues. The CDR3 loop is CASSQGDSNSYNEQFF. In DNA, the CDR3 is TGTGCCAGCAGCCAAGGAGACAGTAACTCCTACAATGAGCAGTTCTTC.

This clonotype was seen a handful of times. The chain joins TRBV20-1 to TRBJ2-7, with unresolved D. The germline V gene encodes CDR1 DFQATT and CDR2 SNEGSKA (reference sequence). This CDR3 is 13 amino acids long. V lost 0 bases and J 4 bases, leaving 10 bases between the germline ends. CDR3: CSARDTRPYEQYF. DNA for the CDR3: TGCAGTGCTAGAGATACGAGACCGTACGAGCAGTACTTC.

As to this clonotype: A much larger clone lies a single base off, so this may be a read error. In nucleotides, the CDR3 is TGCAGCGTTTTACTAGGGATCTCCGCCTACGGGCAGTACTTC. This translates into CSVLLGISAYGQYF. The chain has TRBV29-1 and TRBJ2-7; TRBD2 might be the D (5 bases). The CDR3 consists of 14 residues. Germline V gives CDR1 SQVTM, CDR2 ANQGSEA.

This chain connects TRBV28 to TRBJ2-7; TRBD2 might be the D (5 bases). This CDR3 region has 15 residues. Germline CDR1 reads MDHEN; CDR2 reads SYDVKM. The V gene lost 2 bases and the J gene lost 0 bases, with 11 bases spanning the gap. CDR3 DNA: TGTGCCAGCAGTTTAATAGCGCTGAGCTCCTACGAGCAGTACTTC. Protein sequence: CASSLIALSSYEQYF.